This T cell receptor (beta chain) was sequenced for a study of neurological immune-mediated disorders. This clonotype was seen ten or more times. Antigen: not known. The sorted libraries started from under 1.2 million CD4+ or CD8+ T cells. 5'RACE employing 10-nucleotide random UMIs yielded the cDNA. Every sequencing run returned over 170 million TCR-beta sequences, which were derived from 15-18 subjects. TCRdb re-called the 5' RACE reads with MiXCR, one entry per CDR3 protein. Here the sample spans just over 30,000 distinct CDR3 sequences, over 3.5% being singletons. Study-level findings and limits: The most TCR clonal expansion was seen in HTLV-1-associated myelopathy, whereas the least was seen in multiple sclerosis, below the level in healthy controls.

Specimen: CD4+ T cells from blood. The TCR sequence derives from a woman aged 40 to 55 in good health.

DNA for the CDR3: TGCGCCAGCACCTTTATACCCGGGCGTGCATCAACCTCGATGGGCTACACCTTC. This encodes CASTFIPGRASTSMGYTF. The chain couples TRBV4-1 to TRBJ1-2; unclear D gene. This CDR3 spans 18 amino acids. The germline V and J ends were trimmed by 7 bases and 8 bases, with 32 bases remaining between them. Germline values: CDR1 MGHRA, CDR2 YSYEKL.